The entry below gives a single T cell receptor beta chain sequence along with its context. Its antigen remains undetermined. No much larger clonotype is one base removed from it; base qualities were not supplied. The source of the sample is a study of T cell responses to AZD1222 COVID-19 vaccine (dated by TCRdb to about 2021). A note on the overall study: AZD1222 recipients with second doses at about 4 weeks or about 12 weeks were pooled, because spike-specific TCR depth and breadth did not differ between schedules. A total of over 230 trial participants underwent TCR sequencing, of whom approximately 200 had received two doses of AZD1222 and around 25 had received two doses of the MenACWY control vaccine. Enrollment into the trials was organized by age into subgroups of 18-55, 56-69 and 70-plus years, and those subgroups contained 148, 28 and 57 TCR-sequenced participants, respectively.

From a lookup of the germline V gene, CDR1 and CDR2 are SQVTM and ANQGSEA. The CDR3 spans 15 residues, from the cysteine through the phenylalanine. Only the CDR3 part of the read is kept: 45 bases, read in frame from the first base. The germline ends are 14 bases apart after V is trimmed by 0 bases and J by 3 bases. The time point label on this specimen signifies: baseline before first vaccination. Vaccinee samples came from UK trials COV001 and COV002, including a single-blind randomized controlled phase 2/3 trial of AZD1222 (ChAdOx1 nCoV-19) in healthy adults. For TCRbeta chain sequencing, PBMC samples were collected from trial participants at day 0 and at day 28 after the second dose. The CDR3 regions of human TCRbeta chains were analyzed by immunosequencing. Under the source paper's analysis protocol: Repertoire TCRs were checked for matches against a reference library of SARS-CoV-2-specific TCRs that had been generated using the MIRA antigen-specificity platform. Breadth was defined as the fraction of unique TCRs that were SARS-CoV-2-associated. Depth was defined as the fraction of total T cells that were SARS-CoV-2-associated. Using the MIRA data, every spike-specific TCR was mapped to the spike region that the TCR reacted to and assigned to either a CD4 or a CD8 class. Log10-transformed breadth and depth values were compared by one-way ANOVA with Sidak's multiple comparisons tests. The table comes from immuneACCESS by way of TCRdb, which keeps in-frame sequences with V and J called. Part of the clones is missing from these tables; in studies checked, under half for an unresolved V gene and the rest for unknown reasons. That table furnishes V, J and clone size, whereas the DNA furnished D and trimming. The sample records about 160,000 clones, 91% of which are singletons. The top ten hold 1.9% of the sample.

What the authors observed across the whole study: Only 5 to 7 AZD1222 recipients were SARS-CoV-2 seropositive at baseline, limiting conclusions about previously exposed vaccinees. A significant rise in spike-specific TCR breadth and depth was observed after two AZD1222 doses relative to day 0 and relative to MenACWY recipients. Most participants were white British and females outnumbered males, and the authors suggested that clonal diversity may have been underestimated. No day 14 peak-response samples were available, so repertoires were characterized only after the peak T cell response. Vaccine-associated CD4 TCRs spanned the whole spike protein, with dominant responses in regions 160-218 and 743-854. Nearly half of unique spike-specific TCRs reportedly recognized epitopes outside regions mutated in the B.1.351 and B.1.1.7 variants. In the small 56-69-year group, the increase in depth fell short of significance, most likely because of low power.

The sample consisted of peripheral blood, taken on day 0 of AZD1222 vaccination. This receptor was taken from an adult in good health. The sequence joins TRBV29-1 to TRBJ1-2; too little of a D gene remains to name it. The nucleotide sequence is TGCAGCGTTGAAGATCTGGGGATCGGGGACTATGGCTACACCTTC. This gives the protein CSVEDLGIGDYGYTF.